This T cell receptor beta chain was retrieved from a study of metastatic and nonmetastatic thyroid tumors. At the level of the study: For malignant and benign thyroid patients, tumor or nodule tissue and blood were the sources whose repertoires were compared.

TCRdb reprocessed the PCR reads via MiXCR. The sample comprises 40,000 to 50,000 clones, 9.5% to 13% of which are singletons, and 7% to 9.5% rests with the top ten. There were no patients who had received any treatment before thyroid surgery. Many counts were recorded for this clone. CDR3 length equals 14 residues. The V end was cut by 3 bases, the J end by 5 bases, with 13 bases between. This sequence was found in a male donor with papillary thyroid cancer or a benign thyroid nodule (not recorded which). Some clones in this sample may be carry-over from other donors' samples. Sequenced sample: blood. The chain recombines TRBV12-3 or TRBV12-4 with TRBJ1-2; D is ambiguous. Written as DNA, the CDR3 is TGTGCCAGCAGTTTCGCGGGTGCGAGATATGGCTACACCTTC. Amino acid sequence: CASSFAGARYGYTF.